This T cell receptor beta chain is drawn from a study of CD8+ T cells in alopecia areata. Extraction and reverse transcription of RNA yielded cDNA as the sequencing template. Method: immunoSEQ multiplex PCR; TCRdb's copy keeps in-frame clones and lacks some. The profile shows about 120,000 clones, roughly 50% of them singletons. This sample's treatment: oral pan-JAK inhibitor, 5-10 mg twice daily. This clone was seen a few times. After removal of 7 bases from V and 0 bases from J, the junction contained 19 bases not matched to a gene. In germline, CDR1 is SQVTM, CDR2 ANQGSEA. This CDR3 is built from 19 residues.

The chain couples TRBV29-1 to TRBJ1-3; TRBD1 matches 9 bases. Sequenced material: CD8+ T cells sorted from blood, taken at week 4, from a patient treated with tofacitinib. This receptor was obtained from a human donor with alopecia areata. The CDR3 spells CSAGGRTGDDLYSGNTIYF. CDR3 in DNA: TGCAGCGCTGGGGGAAGGACAGGGGACGACCTCTACTCTGGAAACACCATATATTTT. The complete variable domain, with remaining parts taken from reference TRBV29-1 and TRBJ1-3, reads SAVISQKPSRDICQRGTSLTIQCQVDSQVTMMFWYRQQPGQSLTLIATANQGSEATYESGFVIDKFPISRPNLTFSTLTVSNMSPEDSSIYLCSAGGRTGDDLYSGNTIYFGEGSWLTVV.